The present entry profiles one T cell receptor beta chain with its context. What it binds is unknown. This specimen comes from a study of lymphopenia after photon versus proton radiotherapy. Whole-study findings and limits: Photon-treated patients lost naive T cells and TCR diversity; proton-treated stayed stable. Only patients who died were analyzed for survival; proton advantage is unproven. In patients who died, overall survival fell as post-nadir TCR diversity dropped more. Post-nadir diversity loss with photons came from oligoclonal expansion, particularly CD8+ Temra cells.

Profiled with immunoSEQ multiplex PCR; TCRdb holds only in-frame clones, not every one. The top ten clones hold around 15% of a sample with 25,000 to 40,000 clones, about 87% of them seen once. The sequence derives from a woman aged 70 to 79 with pancreatic cancer. Source: peripheral blood, taken from a patient treated with proton-based radiotherapy.

The CDR3 DNA sequence: TGTGCCAGCAGCTTAGGGGCTGTAGGGGGACGGACTGAAGCTTTCTTT. Translating it yields CASSLGAVGGRTEAFF. This sequence joins TRBV7-8 and TRBJ1-1; weak D call: TRBD1 (6 bases). This CDR3 comprises 16 residues. Germline loops: CDR1 SGHVS, CDR2 FQNEAQ. V shed 1 base and J shed 5 bases, with 17 bases lying between them.